The clone carrying this T cell receptor beta chain came up many times. The CDR3 totals 15 residues. Deletions cut 0 bases from V and 8 bases from J, with 15 bases between. CDR1 and CDR2 (germline): SGHRS, YFSETQ. The sample comes from a study of neurological immune-mediated disorders. From 15-18 subjects, each sequencing run yielded over 160 million TCR-beta sequences. One entry per CDR3 protein results from TCRdb running MiXCR on the 5' RACE reads. The sample consists of about 43,000 distinct CDR3 sequences, about 13% of them appearing once. The TCR comes from a female donor in good health. The specimen was PBMCs. The rearrangement uses TRBV5-1 and TRBJ2-4; possible D gene TRBD2, 5 bases. The DNA for the CDR3 is TGCGCCAGCAGCTTGGCAGCCGGGGTTGGGGACATTCAGTACTTC. Protein: CASSLAAGVGDIQYF.